This passage covers 21 T cell receptor beta chains from one sample sequenced in a study of T cells in localized non-small cell lung cancer. Produced via immunoSEQ multiplex PCR; TCRdb's table is partial and in-frame only. The sample has about 33,000 clones; around 90% are singletons. This specimen consisted of peripheral blood mononuclear cells, obtained before any cancer treatment. The receptors originated from a man between 40 and 75 years old with stage III lung adenocarcinoma.

The V call is TRBV5-1, the J call TRBJ2-2, with D perhaps given as TRBD1 or TRBD2 (6 bases each). CDR1 and CDR2 (germline): SGHRS, YFSETQ. There are 15 residues in the CDR3. Deletions cut 2 bases from V and 4 bases from J, with 12 bases between. The chain's CDR3 is CASSFDGGPTGELFF. The CDR3 DNA reads as TGCGCCAGCAGCTTCGATGGGGGGCCCACCGGGGAGCTGTTTTTT.

This clone was seen a few times. The chain combines TRBV7-2 with TRBJ1-5, with 7 positions matching TRBD1. J was trimmed by 0 bases and V by 5 bases; bases with no gene match: 7. Germline CDR1 and CDR2: SGHTA and FQGNSA. The CDR3 totals 16 residues. For the CDR3, the DNA is TGTGCCAGCAGCCGGGATACAGGGGCTAGCAATCAGCCCCAGCATTTT. Amino acid sequence: CASSRDTGASNQPQHF.

This clone occurred a few times. The chain uses TRBV30 and TRBJ1-3; 8 bases fit TRBD1. Losses at the gene ends were 0 bases for V and 3 bases for J; bases not matched to a gene: 10. The germline V gene has CDR1 GTSNPN and CDR2 SVGIG (reference sequence). The CDR3 has 17 amino acids. CDR3 loop: CAWSVQGRGLYGNTIYF. DNA for the CDR3: TGTGCCTGGAGTGTACAAGGCAGGGGGCTATATGGAAACACCATATATTTT.

The gene calls are TRBV10-3 and TRBJ1-5; the match to TRBD1 covers 8 bases. Germline lookup yields CDR1 ENHRY and CDR2 SYGVKD. V was clipped by 4 bases and J by 2 bases; unmatched bases: 4. The CDR3 has 15 residues. CDR3: CAISGTGKGNQPQHF. In nucleotides, the CDR3 is TGTGCCATCAGTGGGACAGGGAAGGGCAATCAGCCCCAGCATTTT.

This clone has more than one count but fewer than ten. This chain links TRBV29-1 with TRBJ1-2; weak D call: TRBD1 (5 bases). Trimming shortened V by 6 bases and J by 8 bases, and 25 bases separated the two germline ends. CDR3 length: 15 residues. Germline values: CDR1 SQVTM, CDR2 ANQGSEA. CDR3 loop: CSVEPMIRQLGGYTF. In DNA form, the CDR3 reads TGCAGCGTGGAACCGATGATTCGACAGCTTGGGGGCTACACCTTC.

The rearrangement links TRBV6-6 to TRBJ1-2, with 8 bases aligning to TRBD1. The CDR3 has 15 residues. Germline values: CDR1 MNHNY, CDR2 SVGAGI (reference sequence). With 4 bases clipped from V and 0 bases from J, the junction kept 4 bases outside the gene matches. CDR3 DNA sequence: TGTGCCAGCAGTTCACCGGGACAGGCTAACTATGGCTACACCTTC. This codes for CASSSPGQANYGYTF.

This chain connects TRBV6-5 to TRBJ1-3; perhaps TRBD1 as D (6 bases). Trimming cost V 7 bases and J 2 bases, with 15 bases left between them. This CDR3 is 15 amino acids long. Germline V gives CDR1 MNHEY, CDR2 SVGAGI. The CDR3 protein is CASMVQGRTGNTIYF. CDR3 DNA sequence: TGTGCCAGCATGGTTCAGGGGCGTACTGGAAACACCATATATTTT.

The chain couples TRBV4-2 to TRBJ2-5, with 7 bases identical to TRBD1. This CDR3 contains 15 residues. Looked up from germline, CDR1 is LGHNA and CDR2 is YNFKEQ. The V gene end was trimmed by 4 bases and the J gene end by 4 bases; junction bases not matched to a gene: 9. The CDR3 coding sequence is TGTGCCAGCAGCCCCCAACAGGGGCGAGGAGAGACCCAGTACTTC. Amino acids: CASSPQQGRGETQYF.

This rearrangement joins TRBV18 to TRBJ1-4; D not resolved. Trimming took 1 base from V and 4 from J, leaving 10 bases between them. Germline assignment: CDR1 KGHSH and CDR2 LQKENI. This CDR3 has 15 amino acids. CDR3 in amino acids: CASSPLWTGNEKLFF. Written as DNA, the CDR3 is TGTGCCAGCTCACCACTCTGGACGGGTAATGAAAAACTGTTTTTT.

A single count supports this clone. The V call is TRBV29-1, the J call TRBJ1-2; 10 nucleotides match TRBD1. Per the germline V gene, CDR1 is SQVTM and CDR2 is ANQGSEA. This CDR3 contains 14 residues. Trimming cost V 4 bases and J 2 bases; bases outside gene matches: 4. CDR3 residues: CSVGRGQGNYGYTF. The CDR3 region has the DNA TGCAGCGTTGGTCGGGGACAGGGGAACTATGGCTACACCTTC.

The chain employs TRBV18 and TRBJ2-7; 12 bases fit TRBD1. Trimming took 6 bases from V and 4 from J; bases not matched to a gene: 7. Germline V gives CDR1 KGHSH, CDR2 LQKENI. The length of the CDR3 is 15 residues. The CDR3 DNA reads as TGTGCCAGCTCCCTCGGGACAGGGGGCAAATACGAGCAGTACTTC. Translation gives CASSLGTGGKYEQYF.

The chain joins TRBV6-4 to TRBJ2-2, with 7 bases matching TRBD2. This CDR3 contains 18 residues. V shed 7 bases and J 1 base; nucleotides not matched to a gene: 15. Germline lookup yields CDR1 MRHNA and CDR2 SNTAGT. In DNA, the CDR3 is TGTGCCAGCACGCTAAGATTTACCGGGACTATGAACACCGGGGAGCTGTTTTTT. Protein sequence: CASTLRFTGTMNTGELFF.

The rearrangement uses TRBV7-2 and TRBJ2-3, with 8 nucleotides matching TRBD2. V lost 5 bases and J lost 4; bases outside the gene matches: 8. The length of the CDR3 is 15 residues. The germline gives CDR1 SGHTA, CDR2 FQGNSA. CDR3 nucleotides: TGTGCCAGCAGCCGTAGGCGGGGGGCCGCAGATACGCAGTATTTT. It yields the protein CASSRRRGAADTQYF.

In this sample, this clone turned up once. J is TRBJ2-7 and V is TRBV4-1; D unresolved. The V and J ends lost 2 bases and 7 bases respectively, with 21 bases between them. CDR3 length equals 16 residues. In germline, CDR1 is MGHRA, CDR2 YSYEKL. CDR3 residues: CASSQMQLGILGEQYF. The DNA of the CDR3 is TGCGCCAGCAGCCAAATGCAGCTAGGGATCCTGGGGGAGCAGTACTTC.

The rearrangement links TRBV18 to TRBJ1-5; tentative D call: TRBD1 (5 bases). Trimming left V 2 bases short and J 5 bases short, with 10 bases between. CDR3 length: 14 amino acids. CDR1 and CDR2 (germline): KGHSH, LQKENI. The CDR3 sequence: CASSPSRDDQPQHF. DNA of the CDR3: TGTGCCAGCTCACCAAGCCGGGACGATCAGCCCCAGCATTTT. The whole variable domain, remainder taken from reference TRBV18 and TRBJ1-5, is NAGVMQNPRHLVRRRGQEARLRCSPMKGHSHVYWYRQLPEEGLKFMVYLQKENIIDESGMPKERFSAEFPKEGPSILRIQQVVRGDSAAYFCASSPSRDDQPQHFGDGTRLSIL.

This chain joins TRBV7-9 and TRBJ1-2; D call uncertain. Germline CDR1 SEHNR, CDR2 FQNEAQ (reference sequence). The CDR3 has 14 residues. The ends were cut back, 5 bases at V and 5 bases at J, with 15 bases in the middle. CDR3 sequence: CASSAETTVYGYTF. The CDR3 DNA reads as TGTGCCAGCAGCGCGGAAACAACTGTTTATGGCTACACCTTC.

This rearrangement joins TRBV10-3 to TRBJ2-1; D is perhaps TRBD1 (8 bases). Looked up from germline, CDR1 is ENHRY and CDR2 is SYGVKD. CDR3 length: 15 amino acids. V was shortened by 7 bases and J by 4 bases, with 17 bases between the two germline ends. In nucleotides, the CDR3 is TGTGCCATCAACGGAGGACAGGGAGGGTACAATGAGCAGTTCTTC. It yields the protein CAINGGQGGYNEQFF.

The V and J genes are TRBV7-2 and TRBJ2-3, with unresolved D. CDR3 length: 15 residues. Per germline, CDR1 SGHTA and CDR2 FQGNSA. Between the trimmed V and J ends, which lost 5 bases and 1 base, there was a span of 13 bases. CDR3 residues: CASSTASPGTDTQYF. CDR3 DNA: TGTGCCAGCAGCACAGCCTCGCCTGGCACAGATACGCAGTATTTT.

V usage is TRBV5-1 and J usage is TRBJ1-2; D remains unclear. The germline V gene has CDR1 SGHRS and CDR2 YFSETQ. The V end was cut by 5 bases, the J end by 3 bases, with 17 bases between. This CDR3 comprises 15 residues. The CDR3 DNA sequence: TGCGCCAGCAGGGGCACAGAACATTCAGACTATGGCTACACCTTC. Protein sequence: CASRGTEHSDYGYTF.

This clone was seen a few times. The chain carries TRBV19 and TRBJ1-5, with D perhaps matching TRBD1 (6 bases). The CDR3 spans 13 residues. V was pared by 7 bases and J by 11 bases, with 18 bases between. The germline V gene has CDR1 LNHDA and CDR2 SQIVND (reference sequence). CDR3: CASKGDGPGAQHF. CDR3 nucleotides: TGTGCCAGTAAGGGGGACGGGCCGGGGGCCCAGCATTTT. The entire variable domain, with the rest obtained from reference TRBV19 and TRBJ1-5, is as follows: DGGITQSPKYLFRKEGQNVTLSCEQNLNHDAMYWYRQDPGQGLRLIYYSQIVNDFQKGDIAEGYSVSREKKESFPLTVTSAQKNPTAFYLCASKGDGPGAQHFGDGTRLSIL.

The gene calls are TRBV30 and TRBJ2-7; 10 bases match TRBD1. This CDR3 has 12 amino acids. With V trimmed by 5 bases and J by 4 bases, 2 bases remained unmatched. Germline V gives CDR1 GTSNPN, CDR2 SVGIG (reference sequence). The CDR3, as DNA: TGTGCCTGGCAGGACAGGGGGTACGAGCAGTACTTC. Its protein product is CAWQDRGYEQYF.